These 21 T cell receptor beta chains share one sample of origin, sequenced in a study of T-cell reconstitution after alpha-beta-depleted transplantation in children. Unique molecular identifiers tagged the TCRbeta library. One entry per CDR3 protein results from TCRdb running MiXCR on the PCR reads. The sample yields approximately 400,000 distinct CDR3 sequences, about a tenth seen once. The input for sequencing was PBMCs from the stem cell graft donor, taken from the stem cell graft. These receptors were obtained from a human donor who donated a stem cell graft to a child with acute myeloid leukemia.

The gene calls are TRBV9 and TRBJ1-3, with D perhaps TRBD1 (5 bases). Germline V gives CDR1 SGDLS, CDR2 YYNGEE. This CDR3 region has 19 residues. V dropped 6 bases and J dropped 0 bases, with 25 bases sitting between them. The CDR3 sequence: CASTVGEDSGGSSGNTIYF. The CDR3 nucleotides are TGTGCCAGCACCGTCGGGGAGGATTCCGGGGGAAGCTCTGGAAACACCATATATTTT. Full variable domain (remainder filled in from reference TRBV9 and TRBJ1-3): DSGVTQTPKHLITATGQRVTLRCSPRSGDLSVYWYQQSLDQGLQFLIQYYNGEERAKGNILERFSAQQFPDLHSELNLSSLELGDSALYFCASTVGEDSGGSSGNTIYFGEGSWLTVV.

This clonotype was picked up many times. Relative to the germline gene, one junction end is altered; a read error may explain this. This chain uses TRBV27 with TRBJ1-5; D is undetermined. The CDR3 contains 12 residues. Germline V lookup: CDR1 MNHEY, CDR2 SMNVEV (reference sequence). CDR3 in DNA: TGTGCCACCAGTGATAGCAATCAGCCCCAGCATTTT. Protein sequence: CATSDSNQPQHF.

The chain has TRBV11-2 and TRBJ2-1; 12 positions match TRBD2. CDR3 length equals 19 residues. Per the germline V gene, CDR1 is SGHAT and CDR2 is FQNNGV. J lost 1 base, V lost 3 bases, and 10 bases had no gene match. The CDR3 here is CASSFLLTSGRFSYNEQFF. In DNA form, the CDR3 reads TGTGCCAGCAGCTTTCTTTTAACTAGCGGGAGGTTTTCCTACAATGAGCAGTTCTTC.

This chain uses TRBV5-8 with TRBJ2-1; possible D gene TRBD1, 5 bases. CDR3 length equals 15 residues. Trimming pared 4 bases from V and 3 bases from J, leaving 14 bases between. CDR1 is SGHTS and CDR2 is YDEGEE in the germline V gene. CDR3 loop: CASSPDSYIYNEQFF. In DNA form, the CDR3 reads TGTGCCAGCAGCCCCGACAGTTATATCTACAATGAGCAGTTCTTC.

The CDR3 here is CASSSDGVLGYTF. The CDR3 DNA reads as TGTGCCAGCAGCTCCGACGGGGTGCTTGGCTACACCTTC. The chain is built from TRBV7-2 and TRBJ1-2; no reliable D call. The V and J ends lost 4 bases and 7 bases respectively, with 13 bases between them. Germline V lookup: CDR1 SGHTA, CDR2 FQGNSA. The CDR3 has 13 amino acids.

The CDR3: CASRLFRVYEQYF. As DNA, the CDR3 is TGCGCCAGCAGACTCTTTCGAGTGTACGAGCAGTACTTC. V gene TRBV5-1 combines with J gene TRBJ2-7; no definite D call. Germline V lookup: CDR1 SGHRS, CDR2 YFSETQ. Trimming left V 5 bases short and J 4 bases short, with 13 bases between. The CDR3 spans 13 residues.

A few counts support this clonotype. The rearrangement uses TRBV5-1 and TRBJ2-1, with 8 bases that match TRBD2. Germline V gene sequence: CDR1 SGHRS, CDR2 YFSETQ. V lost 0 bases and J lost 0; bases outside the gene matches: 5. The CDR3 totals 17 residues. The CDR3 DNA reads TGCGCCAGCAGCTTGGGATATCGGGGGGGCTCCTACAATGAGCAGTTCTTC. It codes for CASSLGYRGGSYNEQFF. The entire variable domain, with the rest obtained from reference TRBV5-1 and TRBJ2-1, is as follows: KAGVTQTPRYLIKTRGQQVTLSCSPISGHRSVSWYQQTPGQGLQFLFEYFSETQRNKGNFPGRFSGRQFSNSRSEMNVSTLELGDSALYLCASSLGYRGGSYNEQFFGPGTRLTVL.

This chain's CDR3 is CASSLDWGPGELFF. CDR3 in DNA: TGTGCCAGCAGCTTGGATTGGGGGCCCGGGGAGCTGTTTTTT. The chain combines TRBV5-5 with TRBJ2-2; D may be TRBD1 (6 bases). The germline V and J ends were trimmed by 0 bases and 6 bases, with 9 bases remaining between them. Per the germline V gene, CDR1 is SGHKS and CDR2 is YYEKEE (reference sequence). The CDR3 spans 14 residues.

In its sample, this clonotype was seen a few times. The chain combines TRBV29-1 with TRBJ2-7; 8 bases match TRBD1. Germline CDR1 SQVTM, CDR2 ANQGSEA. This CDR3 is 12 amino acids long. The V segment lost 4 bases and the J segment 3 bases; nucleotides outside the gene matches: 2. CDR3 amino acids: CSVATGDYEQYV. In DNA form, the CDR3 reads TGCAGCGTTGCGACAGGGGACTACGAGCAGTACGTC.

This clonotype was counted many times. The chain carries TRBV3-1 and TRBJ2-3; TRBD2 agrees at 12 bases. This CDR3 has 15 residues. V gave up 0 bases and J gave up 9 bases; unmatched junction bases: 4. The germline V gene has CDR1 LGHDT and CDR2 YNNKEL (reference sequence). CDR3 sequence: CASSQDGLAGGTQYF. The CDR3 DNA follows: TGTGCCAGCAGCCAAGATGGGCTAGCGGGAGGGACGCAGTATTTT.

The DNA of the CDR3 is TGTGCCAGCAGCCCGACTAGCGGGGGGGCGAACACCGGGGAGCTGTTTTTT. This sequence encodes CASSPTSGGANTGELFF. The V call is TRBV12-3 or TRBV12-4, the J call TRBJ2-2, with 14 nucleotides matching TRBD2. The CDR3 sequence is 17 residues long. V shed 6 bases and J 0 bases; nucleotides not matched to a gene: 3.

The V call is TRBV6-5, the J call TRBJ1-4; D is uncertain. With 2 bases removed from V and 5 bases from J, the gap between germline ends came to 9 bases. The CDR3 runs to 14 residues. CDR1 is MNHEY, CDR2 SVGAGI, per germline. In DNA, the CDR3 is TGTGCCAGCAGTTACCGCCACGGGAATGAAAAACTGTTTTTT. Translating gives CASSYRHGNEKLFF.

This clonotype was detected only a few times. The chain recombines TRBV6-5 with TRBJ2-1, with 12 bases lining up with TRBD2. The CDR3 runs to 18 residues. The junction had 3 bases not matched to a gene; V was cut back by 0 bases and J by 0 bases. Germline assignment: CDR1 MNHEY and CDR2 SVGAGI. The DNA of the CDR3 is TGTGCCAGCAGTTACTCGACTAGCGGGAGCTTCTCCTACAATGAGCAGTTCTTC. Translated: CASSYSTSGSFSYNEQFF.

This clonotype was seen ten or more times. The rearrangement joins TRBV20-1 to TRBJ2-1; the D is unclear. V was cut by 2 bases and J by 6 bases, with 20 bases left in between. The germline gives CDR1 DFQATT, CDR2 SNEGSKA (reference sequence). The CDR3 covers 16 residues. This chain's CDR3 is CSARTDGQRLVNEQFF. Here the CDR3 DNA reads TGCAGTGCTAGAACAGACGGGCAGAGACTCGTCAATGAGCAGTTCTTC.

On this clonotype: The junction departs from germline at one end; a sequencing error may be responsible. The chain uses TRBV20-1 and TRBJ2-1; TRBD2 is a possible D gene (5 bases). Germline V lookup: CDR1 DFQATT, CDR2 SNEGSKA (reference sequence). The CDR3 consists of 17 residues. CDR3 coding DNA: TGCTGTGCTTATAGAACGGCCCACCGGGACTCCTACAATGAGCAGTTCTTC. Translation: CCAYRTAHRDSYNEQFF.

This clonotype has ten or more counts. This chain uses TRBV10-3 with TRBJ2-7, with D unclear. The germline V gene encodes CDR1 ENHRY and CDR2 SYGVKD. CDR3 size: 13 residues. V shed 8 bases and J shed 0 bases, with 11 bases lying between them. This CDR3 is CAILNSLSYEQYF. DNA for the CDR3: TGTGCCATCCTAAACAGTCTCTCCTACGAGCAGTACTTC.

This clonotype occurred many times. This chain uses TRBV6-1 with TRBJ1-1; possibly TRBD1 for D (5 bases). CDR3 length: 14 residues. V was pared by 2 bases and J by 2 bases, with 9 bases between. CDR1 and CDR2 (germline): MNHNS, SASEGT. The CDR3 reads CASSELGDNTEAFF. The CDR3 DNA follows: TGTGCCAGCAGTGAATTAGGGGATAACACTGAAGCTTTCTTT.

The chain combines TRBV15 with TRBJ1-4, with 12 bases identical to TRBD1. The CDR3 runs 16 residues. Per the germline V gene, CDR1 is LNHNV and CDR2 is YYDKDF (reference sequence). Germline trimming cut 0 bases from V and 10 bases from J; bases unmatched to any gene: 6. The CDR3 nucleotides are TGTGCCACCAGCAGAGATCGGGGGACAGGGGGCGGAAAACTGTTTTTT. As protein: CATSRDRGTGGGKLFF.

V gene TRBV7-2 combines with J gene TRBJ2-1; D uncertain. CDR1 is SGHTA and CDR2 is FQGNSA in the germline V gene. Trimming removed 5 bases at V and 12 bases at J, with 17 bases between. CDR3 length equals 13 residues. CDR3 coding DNA: TGTGCCAGCAGCGCCGAGCTCTTTCTTGGGCAGTTCTTC. It codes for CASSAELFLGQFF.

The gene calls are TRBV5-1 and TRBJ2-7; possibly TRBD2 for D (6 bases). The CDR3 loop spans 12 amino acids. Trimming pared 4 bases from V and 3 bases from J, leaving 8 bases between. Germline V gives CDR1 SGHRS, CDR2 YFSETQ. DNA of the CDR3: TGCGCCAGCAGCCCGGGGGACTACGAGCAGTACTTC. Translated, it gives CASSPGDYEQYF.

The chain employs TRBV11-2 and TRBJ2-4; 15 bases fit TRBD2. This CDR3 has 18 amino acids. V was clipped by 5 bases and J by 0 bases; unmatched bases: 5. Germline lookup yields CDR1 SGHAT and CDR2 FQNNGV. Written as DNA, the CDR3 is TGTGCCAGCAGCACGGGACTAGCGGGGGGTCTAGCCAAAAACATTCAGTACTTC. Its protein is CASSTGLAGGLAKNIQYF.